The sequence of this T cell receptor beta chain was determined in a study of tissue T cells after allogeneic stem cell transplantation. General study points: TCR repertoires tracked anatomic similarity, regardless of disease or transplant status.

Measured with immunoSEQ multiplex PCR; TCRdb has only the in-frame clones, and not every one. The sample has roughly 2,000 clones, less than 70% seen once. Adult allogeneic hematopoietic cell transplant recipients with steroid-refractory graft-versus-host disease were prospectively enrolled for research autopsy. Every graft-versus-host disease patient had gastrointestinal disease and got several lines of graft-versus-host disease therapy. Autopsy tissues included GI tract, liver, skin and lymphoid organs. About this clone: What it binds is unknown.

The V end lost 6 bases, the J end lost 7 bases, and 13 bases lay between the germline ends. From germline, CDR1 is MNHEY and CDR2 SVGAGI. This CDR3 comprises 12 residues. V usage is TRBV6-5 and J usage is TRBJ2-7, with D hard to call. The TCR was taken from a male patient of 60 years or more with steroid-refractory graft-versus-host disease after an allogeneic stem cell transplant. The graft donor may have given rise to some T cells. Material: ileal tissue, obtained at autopsy. The CDR3 is CASRRNQVEQYF. The CDR3 DNA reads as TGTGCCAGCAGACGCAACCAAGTGGAGCAGTACTTC.